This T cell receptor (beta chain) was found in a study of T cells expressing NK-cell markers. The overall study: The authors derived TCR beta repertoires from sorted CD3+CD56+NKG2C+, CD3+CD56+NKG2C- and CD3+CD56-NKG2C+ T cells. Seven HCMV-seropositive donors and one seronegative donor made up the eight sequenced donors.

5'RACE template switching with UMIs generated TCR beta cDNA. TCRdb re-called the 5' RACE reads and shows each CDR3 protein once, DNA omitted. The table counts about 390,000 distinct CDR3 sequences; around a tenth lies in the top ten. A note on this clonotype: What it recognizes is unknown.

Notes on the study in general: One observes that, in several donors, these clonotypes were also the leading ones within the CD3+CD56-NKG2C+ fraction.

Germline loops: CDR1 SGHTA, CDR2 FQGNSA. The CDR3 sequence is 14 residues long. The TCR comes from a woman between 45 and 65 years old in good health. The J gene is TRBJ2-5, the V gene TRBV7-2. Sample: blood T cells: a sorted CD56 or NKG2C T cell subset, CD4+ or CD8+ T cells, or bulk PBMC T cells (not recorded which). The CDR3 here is CASSLGARQETQYF.